This TCR beta chain was sequenced in a study of cytomegalovirus exposure and HLA in healthy donors. On this clone itself: Its antigen is unknown.

Overall study findings and caveats: Some highly shared sequence variants likely arose as a pipeline artifact.

The study ran its PCR with 60 Vbeta and 13 Jbeta primers. Clones were read by immunoSEQ multiplex PCR, and TCRdb kept only the in-frame ones, dropping some. Altogether fewer than 150,000 clones are present, around 80% being singletons, with the ten largest covering approximately 2%. CDR1 is SGHRS, CDR2 YFSETQ, per germline. The J segment lost 8 bases and the V segment lost 2 bases, leaving 3 bases of the junction unmatched. The CDR3 contains 12 residues. The chain carries TRBV5-1 and TRBJ1-2, with 7 bases aligning to TRBD1. The receptor's source is a man aged 25 to 40 in good health and CMV-seronegative. The sequencing input was PBMCs. CDR3 DNA: TGCGCCAGCAGCTTACAGGGGAGAGGCTACACCTTC. Its protein is CASSLQGRGYTF.